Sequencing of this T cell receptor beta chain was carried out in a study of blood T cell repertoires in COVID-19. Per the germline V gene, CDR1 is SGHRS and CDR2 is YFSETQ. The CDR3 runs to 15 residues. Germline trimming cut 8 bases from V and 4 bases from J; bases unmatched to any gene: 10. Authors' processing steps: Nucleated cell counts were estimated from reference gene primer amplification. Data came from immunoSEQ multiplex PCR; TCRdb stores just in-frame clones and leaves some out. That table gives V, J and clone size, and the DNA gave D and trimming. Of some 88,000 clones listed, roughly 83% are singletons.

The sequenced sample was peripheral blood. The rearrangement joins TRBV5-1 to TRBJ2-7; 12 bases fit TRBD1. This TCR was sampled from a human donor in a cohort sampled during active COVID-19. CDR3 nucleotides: TGCGCCAGGGTCTTGGGACAGGGGGCTTGGTACGAGCAGTACTTC. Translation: CARVLGQGAWYEQYF.